These 21 T cell receptor beta chains were all obtained from the same sample, sequenced in a study of HIV-infected patients and healthy controls. Whole blood was used without fractionation, so all unsorted peripheral T cells were included. Alpha and beta constant-region primers primed reverse transcription of about 500 ng RNA. Using multiplexing indices, alpha and beta chain libraries were generated apart by chain-specific third strand synthesis. One entry per CDR3 protein results from TCRdb running MiXCR on the 5' RACE reads. The sample carries some 20,000 distinct CDR3 sequences, less than 15% recorded once. Sequences were obtained from blood. The receptors stem from an adult in good health.

At least ten counts were recorded for this clonotype. This chain's CDR3 is CASSLAGSGSPLHF. CDR3 in DNA: TGTGCCAGCAGTTTAGCAGGGAGTGGATCACCCCTCCACTTT. The gene calls are TRBV12-3 or TRBV12-4 and TRBJ1-6, with unresolved D. Trimming cost V 0 bases and J 10 bases, with 10 bases left between them. The CDR3 runs to 14 residues.

This clonotype was counted only a few times. The chain carries TRBV19 and TRBJ2-5; a weak D match, TRBD1 (6 bases). The V gene lost 5 bases and the J gene lost 7 bases, with 14 bases spanning the gap. Germline loops: CDR1 LNHDA, CDR2 SQIVND (reference sequence). The CDR3 length is 13 residues. The CDR3 bases are TGTGCCAGTAGTGTGACAGGTGTCCGGACCCAGTACTTC. Its protein product is CASSVTGVRTQYF.

This clonotype is medium-sized within its sample. The rearrangement uses TRBV12-3 or TRBV12-4 and TRBJ1-2, with TRBD1 identical over 9 bases. J lost 4 bases, V lost 5 bases, and 8 bases had no gene match. The CDR3 extends over 15 amino acids. CDR3 in DNA: TGTGCCAGCAGTCTTTTGGACAGGGGAGGCTATGGCTACACCTTC. Translated: CASSLLDRGGYGYTF.

This clonotype occurred many times. The rearrangement uses TRBV5-6 and TRBJ1-4; D uncertain. The CDR3 extends over 16 amino acids. The ends were cut back, 3 bases at V and 3 bases at J, with 15 bases in the middle. CDR1 is SGHDT and CDR2 is YYEEEE in the germline V gene. CDR3 loop: CASSSNPTSSNEKLFF. The CDR3 coding sequence is TGTGCCAGCAGCTCCAATCCGACAAGCTCTAATGAAAAACTGTTTTTT.

By sample share, this clonotype is medium-sized. The rearrangement uses TRBV5-1 and TRBJ2-2; D possibly matches TRBD1 or TRBD2 (6 bases each). The CDR3 contains 16 residues. Germline V gene data show CDR1 as SGHRS and CDR2 as YFSETQ. V lost 4 bases, J lost 0 bases, and 13 bases lay in between. The CDR3 nucleotides read TGCGCCAGCAGCCGAAAGGGGGACTCGAACACCGGGGAGCTGTTTTTT. Translating gives CASSRKGDSNTGELFF. Full variable domain (remainder filled in from reference TRBV5-1 and TRBJ2-2): KAGVTQTPRYLIKTRGQQVTLSCSPISGHRSVSWYQQTPGQGLQFLFEYFSETQRNKGNFPGRFSGRQFSNSRSEMNVSTLELGDSALYLCASSRKGDSNTGELFFGEGSRLTVL.

Ten or more counts support this clonotype. J is TRBJ1-4 and V is TRBV4-3; the D is unclear. Germline V gene data show CDR1 as LGHNA and CDR2 as YSLEER. This CDR3 region has 15 residues. Deletions cut 0 bases from V and 6 bases from J, with 11 bases between. This CDR3 is CASSQDLAPDEKLFF. The CDR3 nucleotides read TGCGCCAGCAGCCAAGATTTGGCCCCTGATGAAAAACTGTTTTTT.

By frequency in the sample, this clonotype is medium-sized. This chain joins TRBV4-2 and TRBJ2-7, with D possibly TRBD1 on 7 matching bases. Germline-derived CDR1 and CDR2 are LGHNA and YNFKEQ. This CDR3 is built from 13 residues. Trimming shortened V by 6 bases and J by 7 bases, and 16 bases separated the two germline ends. CDR3: CASRRQGGQEQYF. CDR3 coding DNA: TGTGCCAGCAGGCGACAGGGAGGACAAGAGCAGTACTTC.

This clonotype was detected many times. The gene calls are TRBV20-1 and TRBJ1-1; D not resolved. The germline V and J ends were trimmed by 5 bases and 1 base, with 14 bases remaining between them. The CDR3 sequence is 14 residues long. Germline V lookup: CDR1 DFQATT, CDR2 SNEGSKA (reference sequence). In DNA form, the CDR3 reads TGCAGTGCTCTCTCGGTTCGGGCGAACACTGAAGCTTTCTTT. Amino acids: CSALSVRANTEAFF.

This clonotype has at least ten counts. The J gene is TRBJ1-5, the V gene TRBV7-9; tentatively, D is TRBD1 (5 bases). The CDR3 is made up of 14 amino acids. V was cut by 6 bases and J by 6 bases, with 15 bases left in between. CDR1 is SEHNR, CDR2 FQNEAQ, per germline (reference sequence). Here the CDR3 reads CASSPSGGSQPQHF. CDR3 sequence (DNA): TGTGCCAGCAGTCCCAGCGGGGGGTCTCAGCCCCAGCATTTT.

The chain uses TRBV10-3 and TRBJ1-5; no firm D call. In germline, CDR1 is ENHRY, CDR2 SYGVKD. V was clipped by 2 bases and J by 6 bases, with 8 bases between them. The CDR3 runs 13 residues. Here the CDR3 reads CAISENSGQPQHF. Here the CDR3 DNA reads TGTGCCATCAGTGAGAATTCCGGTCAGCCCCAGCATTTT.

This clonotype qualifies as medium-sized. The genes are TRBV15 and TRBJ1-2; 9 nucleotides line up with TRBD1. Losses at the gene ends were 1 base for V and 4 bases for J; bases not matched to a gene: 4. Per germline, CDR1 LNHNV and CDR2 YYDKDF (reference sequence). CDR3 length: 15 residues. The CDR3 loop is CATSRGGQGSYGYTF. The CDR3 coding sequence is TGTGCCACCAGCAGAGGGGGACAGGGAAGCTATGGCTACACCTTC.

V and J are TRBV5-6 and TRBJ2-3, with 7 nucleotides matching TRBD1. Unmatched junction bases numbered 5, after V lost 4 bases and J lost 3 bases. The germline V gene has CDR1 SGHDT and CDR2 YYEEEE. The CDR3 runs 14 residues. DNA of the CDR3: TGTGCCAGCAGCCACAGGGGAACGACAGATACGCAGTATTTT. It translates to CASSHRGTTDTQYF.

In this sample, this clonotype turned up a few times. This rearrangement joins TRBV6-6 to TRBJ2-3; D not resolved. The CDR3 is 15 amino acids. Looked up from germline, CDR1 is MNHNY and CDR2 is SVGAGI (reference sequence). Trimming removed 6 bases at V and 4 bases at J, with 17 bases between. The CDR3 spells CASSFPPSEADTQYF. In DNA form, the CDR3 reads TGTGCCAGCAGCTTCCCCCCCTCAGAAGCAGATACGCAGTATTTT.

This clonotype was recorded a few times. The chain uses TRBV7-9 and TRBJ1-1; D might be TRBD1 (6 bases). The germline V and J ends were trimmed by 3 bases and 1 base, with 12 bases remaining between them. CDR3 length: 15 amino acids. The V gene's germline CDR1 is SEHNR and CDR2 FQNEAQ (reference sequence). DNA of the CDR3: TGTGCCAGCAGCTTGATGGACAGTCGGAACACTGAAGCTTTCTTT. Amino acid sequence: CASSLMDSRNTEAFF. The full variable domain, with the rest looked up from reference TRBV7-9 and TRBJ1-1, is DTGVSQNPRHKITKRGQNVTFRCDPISEHNRLYWYRQTLGQGPEFLTYFQNEAQLEKSRLLSDRFSAERPKGSFSTLEIQRTEQGDSAMYLCASSLMDSRNTEAFFGQGTRLTVV.

V gene TRBV6-6 combines with J gene TRBJ2-3; the D gene is possibly TRBD1 (6 bases). There are 14 residues in the CDR3. Germline V gene data show CDR1 as MNHNY and CDR2 as SVGAGI (reference sequence). The V and J ends lost 6 bases and 4 bases respectively, with 14 bases between them. CDR3: CASRLEQGPDTQYF. In DNA, the CDR3 is TGTGCCAGCAGGCTGGAGCAGGGGCCAGATACGCAGTATTTT.

This clonotype was recorded once. The V and J genes are TRBV6-5 and TRBJ1-3, with D possibly matching TRBD1 (6 bases). CDR1 MNHEY and CDR2 SVGAGI come from the germline V gene. V lost 6 bases and J 0 bases, leaving 12 bases between the germline ends. The length of the CDR3 is 15 residues. The CDR3 loop reads CASRITGFSGNTIYF. CDR3 DNA sequence: TGTGCCAGCAGGATAACAGGGTTCTCTGGAAACACCATATATTTT.

By frequency in the sample, this clonotype is medium-sized. This sequence joins TRBV12-3 or TRBV12-4 and TRBJ2-1, with 10 bases aligning to TRBD2. The CDR3 covers 15 residues. V shed 2 bases and J 4 bases; nucleotides not matched to a gene: 2. CDR3 DNA: TGTGCCAGCAGTTTACTAGCGGGGGAATACAATGAGCAGTTCTTC. It codes for CASSLLAGEYNEQFF.

This clonotype occurred once. V usage is TRBV19 and J usage is TRBJ1-4; no firm D call. Trimming removed 7 bases from V and 5 bases from J, with 14 bases in between. Germline CDR1 LNHDA, CDR2 SQIVND (reference sequence). This CDR3 region has 14 residues. The CDR3 DNA is TGTGCCAGTACTTATCCCGGGATAAATGAAAAACTGTTTTTT. Its translation: CASTYPGINEKLFF.

In this sample, this clonotype turned up a few times. This chain links TRBV6-2 or TRBV6-3 with TRBJ1-1; 11 bases are shared with TRBD1. After removal of 6 bases from V and 5 bases from J, the junction contained 8 bases not matched to a gene. The germline V gene has CDR1 MNHEY and CDR2 SVGEGT. This CDR3 region has 15 residues. The CDR3: CASRDRTGGYTEAFF. In DNA, the CDR3 is TGTGCCAGCAGGGACCGGACAGGGGGCTATACTGAAGCTTTCTTT.

The rearrangement uses TRBV7-9 and TRBJ2-7; 9 nucleotides agree with TRBD1. The CDR3 consists of 17 residues. Germline V gives CDR1 SEHNR, CDR2 FQNEAQ (reference sequence). The J segment lost 6 bases and the V segment lost 7 bases, leaving 19 bases of the junction unmatched. The CDR3 DNA reads as TGTGCCAGCACCCGCCCGGGGACAGGGACCTCCGAAGGCGAGCAGTACTTC. As protein: CASTRPGTGTSEGEQYF.

This clonotype came up a few times. The chain links TRBV12-3 or TRBV12-4 to TRBJ1-5; D ambiguous. This CDR3 region has 14 residues. Trimming removed 3 bases at V and 10 bases at J, with 16 bases between. DNA of the CDR3: TGTGCCAGCAGTTTCACCGCATATGCAGACCCCCAGCATTTT. Protein product: CASSFTAYADPQHF.